The 3 T cell receptor beta chains given below trace back to one sample, sequenced in a study of cytomegalovirus exposure and HLA in healthy donors. This PCR relied on a set of 60 Vbeta primers and 13 Jbeta primers. Libraries were prepared by immunoSEQ multiplex PCR; TCRdb keeps only in-frame clonotypes and omits some of them. Of around 120,000 clones listed, around three quarters are singletons. Sequencing was performed on PBMCs. The receptors were gathered from a man in his thirties or forties in good health and CMV-seronegative.

V usage is TRBV5-1 and J usage is TRBJ2-1; 8 bases map to TRBD1. Germline V gene sequence: CDR1 SGHRS, CDR2 YFSETQ. The CDR3 consists of 16 residues. Trimming took 0 bases from V and 4 from J; bases not matched to a gene: 6. For the CDR3, the DNA is TGCGCCAGCAGCTTGGTTTCAGGGGGCCGGTACAATGAGCAGTTCTTC. Protein: CASSLVSGGRYNEQFF.

This sequence joins TRBV2 and TRBJ2-7, with TRBD1 matching over 7 bases. Germline V gene data show CDR1 as SNHLY and CDR2 as FYNNEI. CDR3 length equals 12 residues. The trim removed 5 bases at V and 5 bases at J, leaving 3 bases unmatched. This chain's CDR3 is CASSSDRDEQYF. The CDR3 DNA is TGTGCCAGCAGTTCCGACAGGGACGAGCAGTACTTC.

V and J are TRBV4-2 and TRBJ2-3, with unresolved D. The V and J ends lost 0 bases and 3 bases respectively, with 7 bases between them. Germline V gene data show CDR1 as LGHNA and CDR2 as YNFKEQ. This CDR3 region has 14 residues. The CDR3 sequence is CASSQDSMTDTQYF. The DNA for the CDR3 is TGTGCCAGCAGCCAAGACAGTATGACAGATACGCAGTATTTT.